This section outlines one T cell receptor beta chain sequence together with its context. A much more abundant neighbour one base away suggests this may be a read error. This record comes from a study of shared clonotypes between healthy human individuals. The assay was immunoSEQ multiplex PCR, and TCRdb's table has in-frame clones only and misses some. The table lists millions of clones, 85% to 95% of them singletons. Donors, healthy HIV-negative adults, lacked recent acute infections or vaccinations. All the donors were Caucasian adults who lived in Nashville, Tennessee. Material: naive CD4+ T cells from PBMCs. Stated subset: CD45RA+ positively selected. The TCR originated in a man between 18 and 29 years old in good health. Some clones in this sample may be carry-over from other donors' samples.

The CDR3, as DNA: TGTGCCAGCAGCGTGGATCCTAGCACAGATGCGCAGTATTTT. Encoded protein: CASSVDPSTDAQYF. The J gene is TRBJ2-3, the V gene TRBV9; TRBD2 is a possible D gene (5 bases). The CDR3 contains 14 residues. The germline CDR1 and CDR2 sequences are SGDLS and YYNGEE.